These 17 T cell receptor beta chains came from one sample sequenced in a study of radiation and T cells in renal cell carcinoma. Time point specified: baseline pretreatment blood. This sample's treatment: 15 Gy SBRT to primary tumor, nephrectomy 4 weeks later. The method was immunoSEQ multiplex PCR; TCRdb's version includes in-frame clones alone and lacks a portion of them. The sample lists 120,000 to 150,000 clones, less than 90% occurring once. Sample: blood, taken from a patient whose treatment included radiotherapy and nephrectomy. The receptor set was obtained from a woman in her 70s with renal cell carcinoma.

The CDR3 sequence: CASSLGLTGRHTEAFF. The CDR3 DNA reads as TGTGCCAGCAGTTTAGGGCTGACAGGGAGGCACACTGAAGCTTTCTTT. The chain has TRBV28 and TRBJ1-1; TRBD1 aligns across 7 bases. V dropped 2 bases and J dropped 3; count of bases not matched to a gene: 9. CDR3 size: 16 residues. Germline V CDR1 and CDR2: MDHEN, SYDVKM.

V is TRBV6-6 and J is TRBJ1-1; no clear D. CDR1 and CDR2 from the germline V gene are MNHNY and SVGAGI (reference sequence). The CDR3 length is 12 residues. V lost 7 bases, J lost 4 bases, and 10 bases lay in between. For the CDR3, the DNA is TGTGCCAGCACGGGCGGTGGCACTGAAGCTTTCTTT. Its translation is CASTGGGTEAFF.

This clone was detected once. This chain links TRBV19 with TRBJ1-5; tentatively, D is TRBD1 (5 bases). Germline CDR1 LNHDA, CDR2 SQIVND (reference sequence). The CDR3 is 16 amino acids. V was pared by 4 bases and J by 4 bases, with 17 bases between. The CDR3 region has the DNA TGTGCCAGTAGTAACCTCGGACACGGCGAAAATCAGCCCCAGCATTTT. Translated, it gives CASSNLGHGENQPQHF.

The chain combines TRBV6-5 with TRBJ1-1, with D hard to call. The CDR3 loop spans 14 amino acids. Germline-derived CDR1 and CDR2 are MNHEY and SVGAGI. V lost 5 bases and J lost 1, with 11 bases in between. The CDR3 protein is CASSLPGRNTEAFF. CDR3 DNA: TGTGCCAGCAGTCTTCCGGGAAGGAACACTGAAGCTTTCTTT.

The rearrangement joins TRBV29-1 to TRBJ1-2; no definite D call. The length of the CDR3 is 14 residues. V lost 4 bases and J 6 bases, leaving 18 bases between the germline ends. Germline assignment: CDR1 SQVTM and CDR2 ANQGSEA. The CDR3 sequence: CSVVGGLTRDGYTF. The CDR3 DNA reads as TGCAGCGTTGTCGGAGGATTGACGAGGGATGGCTACACCTTC.

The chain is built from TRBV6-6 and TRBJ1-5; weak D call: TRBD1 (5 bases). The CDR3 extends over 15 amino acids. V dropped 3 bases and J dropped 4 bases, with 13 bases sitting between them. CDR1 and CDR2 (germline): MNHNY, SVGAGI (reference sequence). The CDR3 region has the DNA TGTGCCAGCAGTTATAAACAGGAGGTAAATCAGCCCCAGCATTTT. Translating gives CASSYKQEVNQPQHF.

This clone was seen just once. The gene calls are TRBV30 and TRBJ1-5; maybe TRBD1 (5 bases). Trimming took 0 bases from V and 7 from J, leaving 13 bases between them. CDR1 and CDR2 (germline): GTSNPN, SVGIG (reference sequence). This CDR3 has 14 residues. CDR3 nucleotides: TGTGCCTGGAGTGTACTAAAAGGGGAACAGCCCCAGCATTTT. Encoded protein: CAWSVLKGEQPQHF.

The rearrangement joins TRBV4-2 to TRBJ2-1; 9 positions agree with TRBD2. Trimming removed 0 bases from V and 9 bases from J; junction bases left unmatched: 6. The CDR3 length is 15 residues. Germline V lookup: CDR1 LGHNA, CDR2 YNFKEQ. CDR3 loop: CASSQDPSGVVEQFF. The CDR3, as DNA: TGTGCCAGCAGCCAAGATCCTAGCGGGGTAGTTGAGCAGTTCTTC.

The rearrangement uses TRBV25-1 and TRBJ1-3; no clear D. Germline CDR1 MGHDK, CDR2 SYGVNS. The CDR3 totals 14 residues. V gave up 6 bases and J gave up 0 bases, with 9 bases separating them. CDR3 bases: TGTGCCAGCAGCCCCTCGATCTCTGGAAACACCATATATTTT. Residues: CASSPSISGNTIYF.

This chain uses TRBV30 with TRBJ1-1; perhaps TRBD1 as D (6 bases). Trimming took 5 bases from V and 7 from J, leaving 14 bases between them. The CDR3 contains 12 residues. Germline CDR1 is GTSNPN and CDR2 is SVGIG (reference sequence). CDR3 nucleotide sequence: TGTGCCTGGCGCAGGGGATTTATTGAAGCTTTCTTT. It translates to CAWRRGFIEAFF.

CDR3 loop: CASSLDSEAFF. CDR3 DNA: TGTGCCAGCAGTTTGGATTCTGAAGCTTTCTTT. This rearrangement joins TRBV28 to TRBJ1-1, with D unclear. The CDR3 extends over 11 amino acids. CDR1 and CDR2 from the germline V gene are MDHEN and SYDVKM. V lost 3 bases and J lost 6, with 5 bases in between.

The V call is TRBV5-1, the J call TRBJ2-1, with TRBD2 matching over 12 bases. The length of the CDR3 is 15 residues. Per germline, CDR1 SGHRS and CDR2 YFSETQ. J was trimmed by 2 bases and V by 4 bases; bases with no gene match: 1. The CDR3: CASSRTSGTYNEQFF. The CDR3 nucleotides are TGCGCCAGCAGCCGGACTAGCGGGACCTACAATGAGCAGTTCTTC. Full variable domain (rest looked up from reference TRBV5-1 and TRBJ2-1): KAGVTQTPRYLIKTRGQQVTLSCSPISGHRSVSWYQQTPGQGLQFLFEYFSETQRNKGNFPGRFSGRQFSNSRSEMNVSTLELGDSALYLCASSRTSGTYNEQFFGPGTRLTVL.

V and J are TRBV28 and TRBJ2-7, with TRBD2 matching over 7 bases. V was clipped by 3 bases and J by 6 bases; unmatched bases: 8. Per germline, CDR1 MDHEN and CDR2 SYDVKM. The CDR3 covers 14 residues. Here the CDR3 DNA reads TGTGCCAGCAGTTTTTATCGACTAGCTGCCGAGCAGTACTTC. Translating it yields CASSFYRLAAEQYF.

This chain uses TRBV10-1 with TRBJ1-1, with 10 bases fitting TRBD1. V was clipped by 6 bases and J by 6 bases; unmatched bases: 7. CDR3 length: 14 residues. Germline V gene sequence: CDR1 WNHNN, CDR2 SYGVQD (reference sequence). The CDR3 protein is CASSYDRGLAEAFF. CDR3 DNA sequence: TGCGCCAGCAGCTATGACAGGGGGCTTGCTGAAGCTTTCTTT.

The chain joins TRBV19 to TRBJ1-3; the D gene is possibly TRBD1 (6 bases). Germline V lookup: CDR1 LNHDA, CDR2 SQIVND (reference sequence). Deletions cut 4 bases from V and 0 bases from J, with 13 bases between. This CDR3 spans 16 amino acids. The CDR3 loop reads CASSKPDSLSGNTIYF. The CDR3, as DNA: TGTGCCAGTAGTAAGCCGGACAGTCTCTCTGGAAACACCATATATTTT.

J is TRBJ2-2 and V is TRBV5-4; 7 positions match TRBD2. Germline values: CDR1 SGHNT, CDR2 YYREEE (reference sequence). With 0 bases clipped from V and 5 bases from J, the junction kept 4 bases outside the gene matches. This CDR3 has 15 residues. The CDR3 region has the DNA TGTGCCAGCAGCTTGGGAAGCGGGGAGACCGGGGAGCTGTTTTTT. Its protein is CASSLGSGETGELFF.

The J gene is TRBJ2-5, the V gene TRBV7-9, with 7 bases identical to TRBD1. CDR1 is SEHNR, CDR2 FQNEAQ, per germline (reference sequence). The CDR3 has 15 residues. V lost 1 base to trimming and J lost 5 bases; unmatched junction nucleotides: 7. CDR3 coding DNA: TGTGCCAGCAGCTTAGAGGGGGCGCGAGGGGAGACCCAGTACTTC. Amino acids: CASSLEGARGETQYF.